The 27 T cell receptor beta chains below were found in one sample sequenced in a study of blood T cell repertoires in COVID-19. The protocol was immunoSEQ multiplex PCR, while the TCRdb copy is restricted to in-frame clones and leaves out a portion. The sample lists approximately 88,000 clones; 80% were seen once. The sample taken for sequencing was peripheral blood. These receptors were taken from an elderly woman with acute or convalescent COVID-19.

This clone has more than one count but fewer than ten. The CDR3 is CATSRDGGSYGYTF. The DNA for the CDR3 is TGTGCCACCAGCAGAGATGGCGGAAGCTATGGCTACACCTTC. This chain connects TRBV15 to TRBJ1-2; D gene unclear. The CDR3 runs to 14 residues. Trimming removed 0 bases from V and 4 bases from J, with 9 bases in between. The V gene's germline CDR1 is LNHNV and CDR2 YYDKDF (reference sequence).

The chain has TRBV2 and TRBJ2-2, with 8 bases aligning to TRBD1. The junction had 5 bases not matched to a gene; V was cut back by 8 bases and J by 0 bases. CDR3 length: 15 amino acids. Germline V CDR1 and CDR2: SNHLY, FYNNEI. CDR3 sequence (DNA): TGTGCCAGCCATCGGGACAGGTCGAACACCGGGGAGCTGTTTTTT. This sequence encodes CASHRDRSNTGELFF.

The chain has TRBV30 and TRBJ2-3; 9 nucleotides match TRBD1. Trimming cost V 2 bases and J 3 bases; bases outside gene matches: 3. This CDR3 has 14 amino acids. Germline V gene sequence: CDR1 GTSNPN, CDR2 SVGIG (reference sequence). The CDR3 sequence: CAWSRTGATDTQYF. The CDR3 nucleotides are TGTGCCTGGAGTAGGACAGGGGCGACAGATACGCAGTATTTT.

As concerns this clone: Other nucleotide sequences from this sample produce the same CDR3. This chain connects TRBV19 to TRBJ1-1; 7 bases match TRBD1. Germline V gene lookup returns CDR1 LNHDA and CDR2 SQIVND (reference sequence). Trimming at V came to 7 bases and at J to 7 bases, leaving 12 bases not matched to a gene. The CDR3 is 14 residues long. Written as DNA, the CDR3 is TGTGCCAGTAACCTGATAGGGACAGACTTTGAAGCTTTCTTT. Amino acid sequence: CASNLIGTDFEAFF.

This chain uses TRBV7-6 with TRBJ2-2, with D perhaps matching TRBD2 (7 bases). V was shortened by 8 bases and J by 5 bases, with 18 bases between the two germline ends. The CDR3 is 15 amino acids. Germline V lookup: CDR1 SGHVS, CDR2 FNYEAQ. DNA for the CDR3: TGTGCCAGCGGGCGCGGGGGCGAGGGTACCGGGGAGCTGTTTTTT. It encodes CASGRGGEGTGELFF.

This clone came up a few times. The chain has TRBV7-2 and TRBJ2-3; tentative D call: TRBD2 (5 bases). This CDR3 has 14 amino acids. Trimming stripped 5 bases from V and 2 bases from J, with 11 bases between. CDR1 is SGHTA and CDR2 is FQGNSA in the germline V gene. The CDR3 here is CASSPGLLTDTQYF. As DNA, the CDR3 is TGTGCCAGCAGCCCCGGACTGCTCACAGATACGCAGTATTTT.

The chain carries TRBV2 and TRBJ2-7; 7 bases are shared with TRBD2. Germline CDR1 is SNHLY and CDR2 is FYNNEI. The CDR3 totals 15 residues. Trimming removed 4 bases from V and 7 bases from J; junction bases left unmatched: 13. CDR3 region: CASSVRRGRAEEQYF. CDR3 sequence (DNA): TGTGCCAGCAGTGTCCGGCGAGGGAGGGCGGAGGAGCAGTACTTC.

The rearrangement uses TRBV5-6 and TRBJ2-3, with 13 bases identical to TRBD2. Per the germline V gene, CDR1 is SGHDT and CDR2 is YYEEEE. The CDR3 covers 17 residues. V trimming: 0 bases; J trimming: 2 bases; junction bases outside the gene matches: 3. The CDR3 loop reads CASSLVGLAGHTDTQYF. In nucleotides, the CDR3 is TGTGCCAGCAGCTTGGTGGGACTAGCGGGACACACAGATACGCAGTATTTT.

V gene TRBV2 combines with J gene TRBJ2-7; TRBD2 matches at 11 bases. The germline V gene has CDR1 SNHLY and CDR2 FYNNEI. The J segment lost 3 bases and the V segment lost 6 bases, leaving 7 bases of the junction unmatched. This CDR3 has 15 residues. The CDR3 DNA reads as TGTGCCAGCAGACTATTCGGGACTAGCGGCTACGAGCAGTACTTC. Translated, it gives CASRLFGTSGYEQYF.

The chain joins TRBV9 to TRBJ2-3, with 10 bases lining up with TRBD2. The CDR3 is made up of 14 amino acids. J gave up 4 bases and V 3 bases, and 2 bases lay outside the gene matches. Germline CDR1 and CDR2: SGDLS and YYNGEE. Here the CDR3 reads CASSERGGPDTQYF. The CDR3 DNA reads TGTGCCAGCAGCGAGCGGGGGGGCCCAGATACGCAGTATTTT.

The chain has TRBV30 and TRBJ1-1; 8 nucleotides match TRBD1. Germline V gene data show CDR1 as GTSNPN and CDR2 as SVGIG (reference sequence). The CDR3 extends over 13 amino acids. V gave up 3 bases and J gave up 4 bases; unmatched junction bases: 4. For the CDR3, the DNA is TGTGCCTGGAGAAGGACAGGGTCCACTGAAGCTTTCTTT. Its protein product is CAWRRTGSTEAFF.

The gene calls are TRBV27 and TRBJ2-7; TRBD2 might be the D (6 bases). V lost 5 bases and J lost 2, with 16 bases in between. The CDR3 runs 15 residues. Germline V gene lookup returns CDR1 MNHEY and CDR2 SMNVEV (reference sequence). The CDR3 loop reads CASSGGVSVPYEQYF. The DNA for the CDR3 is TGTGCCAGCAGTGGAGGGGTTTCGGTCCCCTACGAGCAGTACTTC.

The gene calls are TRBV6-6 and TRBJ1-2; 10 positions agree with TRBD1. Germline V gene lookup returns CDR1 MNHNY and CDR2 SVGAGI (reference sequence). CDR3 length equals 16 residues. V was clipped by 0 bases and J by 3 bases; unmatched bases: 4. The CDR3 DNA follows: TGTGCCAGCAGTTACTCGGAGACAGGGGGCGACTATGGCTACACCTTC. The encoded protein is CASSYSETGGDYGYTF.

The chain couples TRBV5-1 to TRBJ1-4, with 7 bases fitting TRBD1. With 3 bases clipped from V and 3 bases from J, the junction kept 2 bases outside the gene matches. Germline assignment: CDR1 SGHRS and CDR2 YFSETQ. CDR3 length: 14 residues. The CDR3 DNA follows: TGCGCCAGCAGCTCCGGACAGGCTAATGAAAAACTGTTTTTT. Its protein is CASSSGQANEKLFF.

This clone has a single count. This chain uses TRBV24-1 with TRBJ2-1; 10 bases agree with TRBD2. This CDR3 is built from 17 residues. Germline-derived CDR1 and CDR2 are KGHDR and SFDVKD. After removal of 0 bases from V and 5 bases from J, the junction contained 6 bases not matched to a gene. CDR3 nucleotides: TGTGCCACCAGTGATTTGACAGCTAGCGGGAGACACAATGAGCAGTTCTTC. Translation gives CATSDLTASGRHNEQFF.

This chain links TRBV5-1 with TRBJ1-2; D possibly corresponds to TRBD1 (6 bases). Trimming cost V 0 bases and J 10 bases, with 7 bases left between them. Germline values: CDR1 SGHRS, CDR2 YFSETQ. CDR3 size: 11 residues. The CDR3 region has the DNA TGCGCCAGCAGCTTGGCAGGGGACTACACCTTC. Protein product: CASSLAGDYTF.

This clone was seen a few times. The rearrangement uses TRBV5-1 and TRBJ2-5; TRBD1 aligns across 8 bases. The germline gives CDR1 SGHRS, CDR2 YFSETQ. The CDR3 sequence is 14 residues long. V shed 3 bases, J shed 5 bases, and the junction held 6 bases outside the gene matches. The CDR3 region has the DNA TGCGCCAGCAGCTCAGGGGGCGGTTGGGAGACCCAGTACTTC. Translated, it gives CASSSGGGWETQYF.

The chain couples TRBV2 to TRBJ2-2; unclear D gene. The germline gives CDR1 SNHLY, CDR2 FYNNEI. The CDR3 has 17 amino acids. V dropped 0 bases and J dropped 0 bases, with 11 bases sitting between them. The CDR3 spells CASSEASWHANTGELFF. The CDR3 DNA follows: TGTGCCAGCAGTGAAGCCTCGTGGCACGCGAACACCGGGGAGCTGTTTTTT.

V gene TRBV12-3 or TRBV12-4 combines with J gene TRBJ2-2, with D uncertain. The CDR3 contains 12 residues. Deletions cut 6 bases from V and 7 bases from J, with 9 bases between. CDR3 sequence (DNA): TGTGCCAGCAGGATAGTTGTCGGGGAGCTGTTTTTT. Encoded protein: CASRIVVGELFF.

This clone was counted once. The chain combines TRBV5-4 with TRBJ2-2; perhaps TRBD1 as D (6 bases). This CDR3 region has 16 residues. Per the germline V gene, CDR1 is SGHNT and CDR2 is YYREEE (reference sequence). V lost 0 bases and J 10 bases, leaving 19 bases between the germline ends. In nucleotides, the CDR3 is TGTGCCAGCAGCTTGGTTCTCGGACAGCTTCCTCAGGAGCTGTTTTTT. Amino acids: CASSLVLGQLPQELFF.

The chain has TRBV10-3 and TRBJ2-3, with TRBD2 matching 13 bases. Germline lookup yields CDR1 ENHRY and CDR2 SYGVKD. Trimming at V came to 6 bases and at J to 0 bases, leaving 6 bases not matched to a gene. The CDR3 contains 17 residues. The DNA for the CDR3 is TGTGCCATCAGCCCACGGGGACTAGCGGGGAGCACAGATACGCAGTATTTT. This gives the protein CAISPRGLAGSTDTQYF.

The chain has TRBV18 and TRBJ2-5, with 7 bases identical to TRBD2. The CDR3 runs to 15 residues. Germline CDR1 KGHSH, CDR2 LQKENI. V lost 4 bases, J lost 4 bases, and 9 bases stayed unmatched. This CDR3 reads CASSRRTRNGETQYF. CDR3 DNA sequence: TGTGCCAGCTCACGCCGGACTAGGAATGGAGAGACCCAGTACTTC.

The rearrangement links TRBV28 to TRBJ1-2, with TRBD1 as a possible D gene (5 bases). The length of the CDR3 is 15 residues. In germline, CDR1 is MDHEN, CDR2 SYDVKM. V was clipped by 5 bases and J by 7 bases, with 20 bases between them. CDR3 in amino acids: CASSQVYRDLGGYTF. The DNA of the CDR3 is TGTGCCAGCAGTCAAGTTTACCGGGACTTAGGTGGCTACACCTTC.

The chain joins TRBV5-1 to TRBJ2-7; maybe TRBD1 (6 bases). Germline V gives CDR1 SGHRS, CDR2 YFSETQ. The CDR3 sequence is 15 residues long. V was clipped by 0 bases and J by 0 bases, with 10 bases between them. This CDR3 reads CASSLEDSYSYEQYF. The CDR3 bases are TGCGCCAGCAGCTTGGAGGACAGTTACTCCTACGAGCAGTACTTC.

The rearrangement uses TRBV6-1 and TRBJ2-6; 10 bases align to TRBD1. There are 18 residues in the CDR3. V lost 2 bases, J lost 1 base, and 5 bases stayed unmatched. The germline gives CDR1 MNHNS, CDR2 SASEGT. The CDR3 loop reads CASSERWTGGSGANVLTF. Written as DNA, the CDR3 is TGTGCCAGCAGTGAACGTTGGACAGGGGGATCTGGGGCCAACGTCCTGACTTTC.

This clone was seen only once. V and J are TRBV29-1 and TRBJ2-7, with unresolved D. The CDR3 has 12 amino acids. Germline CDR1 reads SQVTM; CDR2 reads ANQGSEA. V shed 6 bases and J shed 2 bases, with 11 bases lying between them. CDR3 DNA sequence: TGCAGCGTAAAACAAACCACCTACGAGCAGTACTTC. This translates into CSVKQTTYEQYF.

A single count supports this clone. This sequence joins TRBV19 and TRBJ1-2; 9 nucleotides align to TRBD1. Germline V gene data show CDR1 as LNHDA and CDR2 as SQIVND (reference sequence). With V trimmed by 5 bases and J by 6 bases, 4 bases remained unmatched. The CDR3 has 13 amino acids. The CDR3 loop reads CASSLRDRDGYTF. CDR3 in DNA: TGTGCCAGTAGTCTACGGGACAGGGATGGCTACACCTTC.